The rows below give T cell receptor beta chains drawn from one sample of a study of blood T cell repertoires in COVID-19. Assay used: immunoSEQ multiplex PCR; TCRdb lists only in-frame clones, some missing. Of about 150,000 clones in the sample, around nine tenths were seen once. Sequencing used peripheral blood. The receptors stem from a man in his fifties or sixties with active or convalescent COVID-19. Both conserved end residues are part of each CDR3. The D gene is left open where the match is weak. Rows give clone size only sometimes, using once, few, many, or a class for an expanded clone.

abundance	v_gene	d_gene	j_gene	CDR3aa	CDR3nt
.	TRBV2	TRBD1	TRBJ2-1	CASSWDSSYNEQFF	TGTGCCAGCAGCTGGGACAGCTCCTACAATGAGCAGTTCTTC
.	TRBV18	.	TRBJ2-1	CASSPPSLGLAFDEQFF	TGTGCCAGCTCACCTCCCTCCCTTGGGCTAGCCTTCGATGAGCAGTTCTTC
.	TRBV28	TRBD1	TRBJ1-3	CASSPGQVTNTIYF	TGTGCCAGCAGTCCGGGACAGGTTACAAACACCATATATTTT
.	TRBV6-5	.	TRBJ1-2	CASSYGEGTSYGYTF	TGTGCCAGCAGTTACGGCGAGGGAACAAGCTATGGCTACACCTTC
.	TRBV9	TRBD2	TRBJ2-7	CASSPSGSQAWEQYF	TGTGCCAGCAGCCCGAGCGGGAGTCAGGCGTGGGAGCAGTACTTC
.	TRBV9	.	TRBJ1-1	CASSVQGMGTEAFF	TGTGCCAGCAGCGTACAGGGGATGGGCACTGAAGCTTTCTTT
many	TRBV5-8	TRBD1	TRBJ2-7	CASSSGQGGTYEQYF	TGTGCCAGCAGCTCGGGACAGGGAGGAACCTACGAGCAGTACTTC
.	TRBV28	.	TRBJ2-1	CASSLDNNEQFF	TGTGCCAGCAGTCTCGACAACAATGAGCAGTTCTTC
.	TRBV9	.	TRBJ2-1	CASSVATGWTYNEQFF	TGTGCCAGCAGCGTAGCCACCGGGTGGACCTACAATGAGCAGTTCTTC
.	TRBV19	.	TRBJ2-7	CASSAPGTWHF	TGTGCCAGTAGTGCTCCCGGGACATGGCACTTC
once	TRBV27	.	TRBJ1-2	CARVRGLGLSGGYTF	TGTGCCAGGGTCCGTGGACTAGGTCTGTCTGGTGGCTACACCTTC
.	TRBV27	TRBD1	TRBJ1-6	CASSSETGVNSPLHF	TGTGCCAGCAGTTCCGAGACAGGGGTTAATTCACCCCTCCACTTT
.	TRBV7-2	TRBD2	TRBJ2-1	CASSLERGTYNEQFF	TGTGCCAGCAGCTTAGAGCGGGGGACCTACAATGAGCAGTTCTTC
.	TRBV24-1	.	TRBJ2-7	CATSDSRTVYEQYF	TGTGCCACCAGTGATTCCAGGACAGTTTACGAGCAGTACTTC
.	TRBV24-1	TRBD1	TRBJ2-7	CATSEGKGAYEQYF	TGTGCCACCAGTGAGGGGAAGGGGGCTTACGAGCAGTACTTC